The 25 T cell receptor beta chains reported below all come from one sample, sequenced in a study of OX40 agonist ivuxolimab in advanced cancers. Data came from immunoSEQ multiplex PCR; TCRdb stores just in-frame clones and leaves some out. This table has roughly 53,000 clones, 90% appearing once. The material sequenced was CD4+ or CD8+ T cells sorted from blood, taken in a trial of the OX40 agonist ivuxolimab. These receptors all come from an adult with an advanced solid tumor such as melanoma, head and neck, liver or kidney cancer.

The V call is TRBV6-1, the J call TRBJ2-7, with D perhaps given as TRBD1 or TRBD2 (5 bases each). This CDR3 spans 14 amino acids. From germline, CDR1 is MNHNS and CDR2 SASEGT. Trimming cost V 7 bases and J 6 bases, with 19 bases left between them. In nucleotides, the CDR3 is TGTGCCAGCACCCTGCGGGCAGGGATATCCGAGCAGTACTTC. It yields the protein CASTLRAGISEQYF.

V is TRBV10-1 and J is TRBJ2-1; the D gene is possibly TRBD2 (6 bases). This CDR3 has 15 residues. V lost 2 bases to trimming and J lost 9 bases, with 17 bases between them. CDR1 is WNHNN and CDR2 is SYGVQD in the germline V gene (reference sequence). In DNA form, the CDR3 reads TGCGCCAGCAGTGAGATTGGCGGGGCCGGGGGTGAGCAGTTCTTC. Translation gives CASSEIGGAGGEQFF.

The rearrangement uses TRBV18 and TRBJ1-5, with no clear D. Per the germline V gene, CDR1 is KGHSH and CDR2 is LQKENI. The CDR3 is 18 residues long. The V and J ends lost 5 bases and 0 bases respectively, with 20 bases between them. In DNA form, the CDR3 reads TGTGCCAGCTCAACCTCGGCGGCGGGCCTTTATAGCAATCAGCCCCAGCATTTT. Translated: CASSTSAAGLYSNQPQHF. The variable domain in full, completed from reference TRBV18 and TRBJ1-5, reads NAGVMQNPRHLVRRRGQEARLRCSPMKGHSHVYWYRQLPEEGLKFMVYLQKENIIDESGMPKERFSAEFPKEGPSILRIQQVVRGDSAAYFCASSTSAAGLYSNQPQHFGDGTRLSIL.

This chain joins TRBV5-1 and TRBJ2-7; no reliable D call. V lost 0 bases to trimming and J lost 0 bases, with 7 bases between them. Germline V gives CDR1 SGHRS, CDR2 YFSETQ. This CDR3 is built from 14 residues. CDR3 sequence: CASSLGVGSYEQYF. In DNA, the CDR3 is TGCGCCAGCAGCTTGGGGGTCGGCTCCTACGAGCAGTACTTC.

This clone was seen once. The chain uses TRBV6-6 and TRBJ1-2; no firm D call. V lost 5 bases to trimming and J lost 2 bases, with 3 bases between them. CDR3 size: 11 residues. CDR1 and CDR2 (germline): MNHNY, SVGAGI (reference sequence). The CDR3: CASSPNYGYTF. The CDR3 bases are TGTGCCAGCAGTCCCAACTATGGCTACACCTTC.

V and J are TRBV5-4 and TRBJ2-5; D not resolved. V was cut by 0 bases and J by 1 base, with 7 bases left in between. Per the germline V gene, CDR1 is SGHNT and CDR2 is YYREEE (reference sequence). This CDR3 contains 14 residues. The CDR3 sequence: CASSLASVQETQYF. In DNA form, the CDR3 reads TGTGCCAGCAGCTTGGCCTCGGTCCAAGAGACCCAGTACTTC.

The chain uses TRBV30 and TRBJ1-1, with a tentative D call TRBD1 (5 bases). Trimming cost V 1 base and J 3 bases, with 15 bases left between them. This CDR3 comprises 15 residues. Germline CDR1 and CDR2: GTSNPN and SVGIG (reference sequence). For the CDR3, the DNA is TGTGCCTGGAGTGACCCCCAGGTCAGGGACACTGAAGCTTTCTTT. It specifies CAWSDPQVRDTEAFF.

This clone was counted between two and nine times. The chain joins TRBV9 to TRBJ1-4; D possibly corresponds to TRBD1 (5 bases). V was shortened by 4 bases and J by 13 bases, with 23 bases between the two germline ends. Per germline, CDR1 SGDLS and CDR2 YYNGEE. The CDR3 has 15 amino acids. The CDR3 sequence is CASSPTGTLQGRLFF. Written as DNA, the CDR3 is TGTGCCAGCAGCCCGACCGGGACTCTGCAGGGTCGACTGTTTTTT.

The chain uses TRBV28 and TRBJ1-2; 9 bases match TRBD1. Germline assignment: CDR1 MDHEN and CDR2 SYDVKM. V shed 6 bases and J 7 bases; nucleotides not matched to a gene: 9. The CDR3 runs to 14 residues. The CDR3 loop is CASRKDRGAVGYTF. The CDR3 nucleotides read TGTGCCAGCAGGAAAGACAGGGGGGCGGTTGGCTACACCTTC.

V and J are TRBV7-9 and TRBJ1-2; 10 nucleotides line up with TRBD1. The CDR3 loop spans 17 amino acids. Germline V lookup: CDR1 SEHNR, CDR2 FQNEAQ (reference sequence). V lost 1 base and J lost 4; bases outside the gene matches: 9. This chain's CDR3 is CASSLGGTGVVVYGYTF. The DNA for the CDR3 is TGTGCCAGCAGCTTAGGAGGGACAGGGGTAGTAGTCTATGGCTACACCTTC.

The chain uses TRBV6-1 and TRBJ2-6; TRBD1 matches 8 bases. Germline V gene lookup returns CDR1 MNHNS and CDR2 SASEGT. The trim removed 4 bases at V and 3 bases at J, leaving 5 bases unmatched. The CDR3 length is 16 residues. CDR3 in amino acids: CASSGGRGRGANVLTF. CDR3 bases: TGTGCCAGCAGTGGAGGCAGGGGGCGTGGGGCCAACGTCCTGACTTTC.

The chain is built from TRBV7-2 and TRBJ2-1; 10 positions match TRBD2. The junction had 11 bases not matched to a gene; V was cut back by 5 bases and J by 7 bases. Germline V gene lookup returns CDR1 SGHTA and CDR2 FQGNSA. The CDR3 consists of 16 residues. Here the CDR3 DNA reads TGTGCCAGCAGCACAACTAGCGGGGCCTGGGGGAATGAGCAGTTCTTC. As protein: CASSTTSGAWGNEQFF.

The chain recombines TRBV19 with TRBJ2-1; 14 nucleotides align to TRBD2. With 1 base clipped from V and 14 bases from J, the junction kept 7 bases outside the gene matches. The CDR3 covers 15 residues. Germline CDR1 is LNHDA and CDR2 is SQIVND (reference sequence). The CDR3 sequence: CASSIAPGTSGSEFF. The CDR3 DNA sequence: TGTGCCAGTAGTATAGCCCCCGGGACTAGCGGGAGCGAGTTCTTC.

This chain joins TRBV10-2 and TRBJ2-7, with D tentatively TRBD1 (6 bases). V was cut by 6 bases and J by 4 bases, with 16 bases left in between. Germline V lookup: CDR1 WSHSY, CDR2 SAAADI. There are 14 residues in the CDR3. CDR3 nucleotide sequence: TGCGCCAGCAGGGGACAAACTCTTTTTTACGAGCAGTACTTC. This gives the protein CASRGQTLFYEQYF.

The chain's CDR3 is CATLSRRGANVLTF. The CDR3 region has the DNA TGTGCCACCCTCTCGAGGAGGGGGGCCAACGTCCTGACTTTC. The J gene is TRBJ2-6, the V gene TRBV7-8, with TRBD2 as a possible D gene (5 bases). V lost 10 bases and J lost 4, with 14 bases in between. The germline CDR1 and CDR2 sequences are SGHVS and FQNEAQ. The CDR3 has 14 residues.

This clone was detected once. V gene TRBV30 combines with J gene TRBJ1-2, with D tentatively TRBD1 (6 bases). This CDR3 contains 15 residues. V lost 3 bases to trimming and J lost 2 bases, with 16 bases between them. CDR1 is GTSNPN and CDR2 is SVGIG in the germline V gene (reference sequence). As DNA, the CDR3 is TGTGCCTGGAGCGCACAGGGTCTCCCCAACTATGGCTACACCTTC. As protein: CAWSAQGLPNYGYTF.

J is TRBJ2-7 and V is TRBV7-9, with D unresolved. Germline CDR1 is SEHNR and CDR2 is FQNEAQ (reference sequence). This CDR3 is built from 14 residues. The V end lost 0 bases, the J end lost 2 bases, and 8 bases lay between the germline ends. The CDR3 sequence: CASSLAPGPYEQYF. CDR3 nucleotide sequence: TGTGCCAGCAGCTTAGCGCCAGGACCCTACGAGCAGTACTTC. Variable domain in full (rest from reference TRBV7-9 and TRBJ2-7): DTGVSQNPRHKITKRGQNVTFRCDPISEHNRLYWYRQTLGQGPEFLTYFQNEAQLEKSRLLSDRFSAERPKGSFSTLEIQRTEQGDSAMYLCASSLAPGPYEQYFGPGTRLTVT.

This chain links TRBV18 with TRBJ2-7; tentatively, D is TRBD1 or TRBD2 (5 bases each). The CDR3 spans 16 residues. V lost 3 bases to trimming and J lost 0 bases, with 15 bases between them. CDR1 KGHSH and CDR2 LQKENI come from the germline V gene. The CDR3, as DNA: TGTGCCAGCTCACCGAGGGGCCCGACGGGCTCCTACGAGCAGTACTTC. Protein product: CASSPRGPTGSYEQYF.

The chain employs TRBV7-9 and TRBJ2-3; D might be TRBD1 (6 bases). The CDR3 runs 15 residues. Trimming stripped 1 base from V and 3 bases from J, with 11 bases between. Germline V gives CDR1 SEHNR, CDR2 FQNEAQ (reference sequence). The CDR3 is CASSLDRARTDTQYF. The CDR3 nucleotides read TGTGCCAGCAGCTTAGACAGGGCTCGAACAGATACGCAGTATTTT. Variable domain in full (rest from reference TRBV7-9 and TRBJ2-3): DTGVSQNPRHKITKRGQNVTFRCDPISEHNRLYWYRQTLGQGPEFLTYFQNEAQLEKSRLLSDRFSAERPKGSFSTLEIQRTEQGDSAMYLCASSLDRARTDTQYFGPGTRLTVL.

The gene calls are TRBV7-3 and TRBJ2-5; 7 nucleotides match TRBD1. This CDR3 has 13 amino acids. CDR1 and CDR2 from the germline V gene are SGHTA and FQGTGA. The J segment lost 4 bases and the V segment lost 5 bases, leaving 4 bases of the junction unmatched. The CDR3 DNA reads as TGTGCCAGCAGCACTCGACAGGGAGAGACCCAGTACTTC. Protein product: CASSTRQGETQYF.

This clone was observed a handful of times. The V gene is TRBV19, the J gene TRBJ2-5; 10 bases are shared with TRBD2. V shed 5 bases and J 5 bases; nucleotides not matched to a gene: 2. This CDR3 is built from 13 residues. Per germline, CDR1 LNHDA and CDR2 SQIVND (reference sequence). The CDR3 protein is CASSDSGRETQYF. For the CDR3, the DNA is TGTGCCAGTAGTGATAGCGGGAGGGAGACCCAGTACTTC.

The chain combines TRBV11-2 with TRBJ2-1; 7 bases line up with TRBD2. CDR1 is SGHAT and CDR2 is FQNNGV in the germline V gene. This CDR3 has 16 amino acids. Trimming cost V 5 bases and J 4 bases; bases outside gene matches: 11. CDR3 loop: CASSPRRGAGYNEQFF. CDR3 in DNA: TGTGCCAGCAGCCCCCGTCGGGGAGCGGGGTACAATGAGCAGTTCTTC.

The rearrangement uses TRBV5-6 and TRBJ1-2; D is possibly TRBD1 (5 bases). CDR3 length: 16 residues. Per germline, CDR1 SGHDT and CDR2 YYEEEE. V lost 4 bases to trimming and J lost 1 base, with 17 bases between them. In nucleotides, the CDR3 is TGTGCCAGCAGCCTGGGGCAAACCGGGATTAACTATGGCTACACCTTC. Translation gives CASSLGQTGINYGYTF.

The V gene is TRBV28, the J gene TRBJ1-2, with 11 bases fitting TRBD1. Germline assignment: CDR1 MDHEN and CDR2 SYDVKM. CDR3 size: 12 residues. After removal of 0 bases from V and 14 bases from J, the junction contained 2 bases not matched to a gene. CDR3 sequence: CASSLWDRGPTF. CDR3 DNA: TGTGCCAGCAGTTTATGGGACAGGGGGCCTACCTTC.

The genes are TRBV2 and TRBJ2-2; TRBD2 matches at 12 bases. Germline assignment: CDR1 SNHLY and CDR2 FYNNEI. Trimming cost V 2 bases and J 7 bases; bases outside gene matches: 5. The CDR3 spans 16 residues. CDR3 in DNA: TGTGCCAGCAGTGAAAGCCTAGCGGGAGGGTTCGGGGAGCTGTTTTTT. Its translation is CASSESLAGGFGELFF.